Reported below is one T cell receptor beta chain. This record comes from a study of technical replicates of blood from several donors. Libraries were prepared by immunoSEQ multiplex PCR; TCRdb keeps only in-frame clonotypes and omits some of them. The sample has tens of thousands of clones, around 94% seen once. The clonotype originates from a human donor in good health. Material for sequencing was T cells isolated from PBMCs.

CDR3 coding DNA: TGCAGCGTTACCAGGGGAGCGGGAAACACCATATATTTT. This encodes CSVTRGAGNTIYF. The J gene is TRBJ1-3, the V gene TRBV29-1, with D perhaps matching TRBD1 (6 bases). CDR1 and CDR2 (germline): SQVTM, ANQGSEA. The CDR3 has 13 amino acids. Trimming left V 5 bases short and J 4 bases short, with 12 bases between.